This TCR beta chain was documented in a study of T cells in Graves' hyperthyroidism and ophthalmopathy. This clonotype was counted between two and nine times. Deletions cut 3 bases from V and 7 bases from J, with 10 bases between. This CDR3 is 13 amino acids long. Germline-derived CDR1 and CDR2 are MNHEY and SVGEGT. PBMCs were collected from an approximately 10 ml volume of fresh peripheral blood. The TCR beta CDR3 regions underwent amplification using RNA transcripts as the source. Initially, a first-round RT-PCR of the TCR CDR3 employed the HTBI primer set. TCRdb fed the multiplex PCR reads into MiXCR, producing one record per CDR3 protein. The sample lists 130,000 to 150,000 distinct CDR3 sequences, approximately 20% seen once, with more than 65% in the top ten.

This sequence originates from a woman between 45 and 60 years old with Graves' hyperthyroidism that later progressed to Graves' ophthalmopathy. Sequencing was done on a sample of blood. The V and J genes are TRBV6-2 or TRBV6-3 and TRBJ2-1; D gene unclear. CDR3 sequence (DNA): TGTGCCAGCAGTTATCAGAGCCGTAATGAGCAGTTCTTC. This encodes CASSYQSRNEQFF.